These T cell receptor beta chains were read from a single sample in a study of sequential checkpoint blockade in melanoma. Data came from immunoSEQ multiplex PCR; TCRdb stores just in-frame clones and leaves some out. Of 13,000 or so clones detected, almost 85% appear once; the ten largest clones hold around a quarter. Source: CD8+ T cells sorted from blood (inferred from file names), taken from a patient given nivolumab and ipilimumab in sequence. The receptors come from a human donor with melanoma. Both conserved end residues are part of each CDR3. The D gene is left open where the match is weak. Expanded clones are given a class, and other clones once, few, many or no size at all.

j_call,d_call,clone_size,v_call,cdr3_nt,cdr3_aa
TRBJ2-7,NA,NA,TRBV4-1,TGCGCCAGCAGCCAAGCGGCAGGTGCCGTCTCCTACGAGCAGTACTTC,CASSQAAGAVSYEQYF
TRBJ2-7,TRBD2,NA,TRBV27,TGTGCCAGCAGTTTGGGCCTAGCGGGCTTCTACGAGCAGTACTTC,CASSLGLAGFYEQYF
TRBJ2-3,TRBD2,NA,TRBV28,TGTGCCAGCAGTTTTAGGCTAGCGGGAGTGAGCACAGATACGCAGTATTTT,CASSFRLAGVSTDTQYF
TRBJ2-1,NA,once,TRBV5-1,TGCGCCAGCAGCCTTAGCGCCACTGACAATGAGCAGTTCTTC,CASSLSATDNEQFF
TRBJ1-6,TRBD1,NA,TRBV5-1,TGCGCCAGCAGCTTGGACTTCAGGGGGCCTACCTATAATTCACCCCTCCACTTT,CASSLDFRGPTYNSPLHF
TRBJ2-7,NA,NA,TRBV27,TGTGCCAGCAGTAGCAGGGTATCGGAAGAGCAGTACTTC,CASSSRVSEEQYF
TRBJ2-1,TRBD1,NA,TRBV4-1,TGCGCCAGCAGCCAAACACAGGGGGTCCCTTACAATGAGCAGTTCTTC,CASSQTQGVPYNEQFF
TRBJ2-7,NA,NA,TRBV6-5,TGTGCCAGCTTCGGTCCGAGTTGGGCGTACGAGCAGTACTTC,CASFGPSWAYEQYF
TRBJ1-1,NA,NA,TRBV30,TGTGCCTGGAGTGGGGAGGGCGGTTTGAACACTGAAGCTTTCTTT,CAWSGEGGLNTEAFF
TRBJ2-7,TRBD1,NA,TRBV6-5,TGTGCCAGCATGGGACAGACGTCCTACGAGCAGTACTTC,CASMGQTSYEQYF
TRBJ1-2,TRBD1,NA,TRBV2,TGTGCCGGACAGGGTCGTGGCTACACCTTC,CAGQGRGYTF
TRBJ2-3,NA,NA,TRBV6-1,TGTGCCAGCAGCGGACAGGGACTATGGACAGATACGCAGTATTTT,CASSGQGLWTDTQYF
TRBJ1-5,NA,few,TRBV19,TGTGCCACCCAGCGGGGGGGCAATCAGCCCCAGCATTTT,CATQRGGNQPQHF
TRBJ2-3,TRBD2,NA,TRBV9,TGTGCCAGCAGCAACTGGGGGGGGAGCACAGATACGCAGTATTTT,CASSNWGGSTDTQYF
TRBJ2-3,NA,NA,TRBV16,TGTGCCAGCAGCCAAAACAGGGGCACAGATACGCAGTATTTT,CASSQNRGTDTQYF
TRBJ2-7,NA,NA,TRBV21-1,TGTGCCAGCAGCACCGGGGGACTAGCGGGAGGCCCCTACGAGCAGTACTTC,CASSTGGLAGGPYEQYF
TRBJ2-7,NA,NA,TRBV2,TGTGCCAGCAACGGCAGGGTCTACGAGCAGTACTTC,CASNGRVYEQYF
TRBJ2-1,NA,NA,TRBV9,TGTGCCAGCAGCGTAGAGGAGGGGTGGCAGTTCTTC,CASSVEEGWQFF
TRBJ2-7,TRBD1,few,TRBV6-5,TGTGCCAGCAGTTGGGACAGGGCCTCGTCGGAGCAGTACTTC,CASSWDRASSEQYF
TRBJ2-4,NA,NA,TRBV27,TGTGCCAGCAGTTTATGGGCAAGGTGGGCCAAAAACATTCAGTACTTC,CASSLWARWAKNIQYF
TRBJ2-3,TRBD2,NA,TRBV6-1,TGTGCCAGCAGTGAATGGGGAGGGGATACGCAGTATTTT,CASSEWGGDTQYF
TRBJ2-1,TRBD2,few,TRBV7-2,TGTGCCAGCAGACCCGGGACTAGCGGGAGGAATGAGCAGTTCTTC,CASRPGTSGRNEQFF
TRBJ2-5,TRBD2,NA,TRBV6-5,TGTGCCAGCAGTTACTTTCCGGCGGGGGGGCCGGAGACCCAGTACTTC,CASSYFPAGGPETQYF
TRBJ2-3,NA,NA,TRBV4-1,TGCGCCAGCAGCCAGCCCGGAGGTAGCGACACAGATACGCAGTATTTT,CASSQPGGSDTDTQYF
TRBJ2-7,NA,NA,TRBV30,TGTGCCTGGAGTGTATTTAGTGGGGCAGGAGAGCAGTACTTC,CAWSVFSGAGEQYF
TRBJ1-4,NA,NA,TRBV9,TGTGCCAGCAGCGAGCAGGGGTCACACCCTAATGAAAAACTGTTTTTT,CASSEQGSHPNEKLFF
TRBJ1-2,TRBD1,NA,TRBV7-6,TGTGCCGTCCCGGGGACAGCTTATGGCTACACCTTC,CAVPGTAYGYTF
TRBJ2-5,TRBD2,NA,TRBV27,TGTGCCAGCACCAGACTAGCGGGCCAAGAGACCCAGTACTTC,CASTRLAGQETQYF
TRBJ2-7,TRBD2,NA,TRBV5-1,TGCGCCAGCAGCTCGAGGACTAGCGGGACCTACGAGCAGTACTTC,CASSSRTSGTYEQYF
TRBJ2-7,TRBD1,NA,TRBV13,TGTGCCAGCAGCTCTCGACAGGGGTTCTATGAGCAGTACTTC,CASSSRQGFYEQYF
TRBJ2-5,TRBD2,NA,TRBV14,TGTGCCAGCAGCCATAGAAAGACTAGCGGGGGAGAGACCCAGTACTTC,CASSHRKTSGGETQYF
TRBJ1-4,NA,NA,TRBV6-1,TGTGCCAGCAGTGAGGCGCCGAGGGATGAAAAACTGTTTTTT,CASSEAPRDEKLFF
TRBJ2-7,TRBD2,NA,TRBV19,TGTGCCAGTAGGACAACTAGCGGGGGGACCTACGAGCAGTACTTC,CASRTTSGGTYEQYF
TRBJ1-3,NA,NA,TRBV27,TGTGCCAGCAGTTTTGCGGGGCTCTCTGGAAACACCATATATTTT,CASSFAGLSGNTIYF
TRBJ2-2,TRBD2,NA,TRBV9,TGTGCCAGCAGCGTAGCGGGAGGGTTGAGCGGGGAGCTGTTTTTT,CASSVAGGLSGELFF
TRBJ1-5,TRBD1,NA,TRBV2,TGTGCCAGCCGGGACAGCGCCGGTGGGAATCAGCCCCAGCATTTT,CASRDSAGGNQPQHF
TRBJ2-2,TRBD1,few,TRBV7-9,TGTGCCAGCAGCTTCCAGGGGGCCGGGGAGCTGTTTTTT,CASSFQGAGELFF